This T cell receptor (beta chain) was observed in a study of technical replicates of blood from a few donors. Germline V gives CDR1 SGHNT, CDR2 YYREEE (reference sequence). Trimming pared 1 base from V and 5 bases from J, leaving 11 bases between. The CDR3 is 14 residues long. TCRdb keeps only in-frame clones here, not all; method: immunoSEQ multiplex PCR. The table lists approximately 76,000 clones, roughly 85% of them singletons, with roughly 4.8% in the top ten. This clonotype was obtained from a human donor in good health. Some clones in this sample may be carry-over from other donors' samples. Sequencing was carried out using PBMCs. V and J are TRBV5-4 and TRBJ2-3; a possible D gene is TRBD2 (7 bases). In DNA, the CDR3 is TGTGCCAGCAGCTTGAAAGGGGGGGGAGATACGCAGTATTTT. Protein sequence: CASSLKGGGDTQYF.